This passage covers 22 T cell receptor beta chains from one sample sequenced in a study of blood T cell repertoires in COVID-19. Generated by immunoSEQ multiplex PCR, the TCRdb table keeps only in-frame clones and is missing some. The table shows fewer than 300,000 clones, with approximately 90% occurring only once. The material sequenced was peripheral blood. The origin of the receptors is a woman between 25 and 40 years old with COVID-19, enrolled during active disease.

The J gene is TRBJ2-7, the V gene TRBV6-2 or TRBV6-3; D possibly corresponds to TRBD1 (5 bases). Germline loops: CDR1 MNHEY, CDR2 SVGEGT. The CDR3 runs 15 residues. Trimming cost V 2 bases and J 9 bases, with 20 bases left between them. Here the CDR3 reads CASSYHGPRQRVQYF. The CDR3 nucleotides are TGTGCCAGCAGTTACCACGGTCCGAGACAGCGCGTGCAGTACTTC.

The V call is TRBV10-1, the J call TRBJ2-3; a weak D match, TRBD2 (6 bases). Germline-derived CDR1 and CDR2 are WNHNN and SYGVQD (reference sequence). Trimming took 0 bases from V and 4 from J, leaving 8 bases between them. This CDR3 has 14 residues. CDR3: CASSESGGPDTQYF. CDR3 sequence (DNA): TGCGCCAGCAGTGAGTCGGGGGGACCAGATACGCAGTATTTT.

The CDR3 here is CATSDSVTVLANTGELFF. The CDR3 DNA reads as TGTGCCACCAGTGATTCGGTCACCGTTTTGGCGAACACCGGGGAGCTGTTTTTT. The chain recombines TRBV24-1 with TRBJ2-2; D uncertain. Germline assignment: CDR1 KGHDR and CDR2 SFDVKD. The V gene lost 2 bases and the J gene lost 0 bases, with 15 bases spanning the gap. The CDR3 length is 18 residues.

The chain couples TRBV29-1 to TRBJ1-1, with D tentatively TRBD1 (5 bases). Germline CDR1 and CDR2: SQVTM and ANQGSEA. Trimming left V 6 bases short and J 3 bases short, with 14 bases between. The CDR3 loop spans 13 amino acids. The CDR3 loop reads CSVSRARDTEAFF. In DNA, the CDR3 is TGCAGCGTAAGTCGGGCCAGGGACACTGAAGCTTTCTTT.

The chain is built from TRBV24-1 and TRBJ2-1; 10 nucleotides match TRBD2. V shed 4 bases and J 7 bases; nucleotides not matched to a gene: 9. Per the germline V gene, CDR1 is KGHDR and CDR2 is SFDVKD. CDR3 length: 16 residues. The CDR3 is CATSDYVSGRRNEQFF. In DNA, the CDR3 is TGTGCCACCAGTGACTACGTTAGCGGGAGGAGGAATGAGCAGTTCTTC.

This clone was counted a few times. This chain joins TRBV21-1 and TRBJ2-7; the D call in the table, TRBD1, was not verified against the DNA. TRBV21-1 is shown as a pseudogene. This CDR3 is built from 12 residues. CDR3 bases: TGTGCCAGCAGTCACACAGGGGACGAGCAGTACTTC. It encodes CASSHTGDEQYF.

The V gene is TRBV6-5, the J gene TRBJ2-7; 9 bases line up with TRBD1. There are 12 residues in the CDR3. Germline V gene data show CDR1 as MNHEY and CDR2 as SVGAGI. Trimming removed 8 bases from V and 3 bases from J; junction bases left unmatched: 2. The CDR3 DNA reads TGTGCCAGCCGGGACAGGGTCTACGAGCAGTACTTC. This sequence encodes CASRDRVYEQYF.

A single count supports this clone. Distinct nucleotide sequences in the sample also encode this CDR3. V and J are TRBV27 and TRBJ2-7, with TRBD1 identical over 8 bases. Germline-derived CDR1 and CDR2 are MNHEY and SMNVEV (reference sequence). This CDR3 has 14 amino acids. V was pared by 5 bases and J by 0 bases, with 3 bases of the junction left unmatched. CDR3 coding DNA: TGTGCCAGCAGTCGGGACAGGAGCTCCTACGAGCAGTACTTC. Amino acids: CASSRDRSSYEQYF.

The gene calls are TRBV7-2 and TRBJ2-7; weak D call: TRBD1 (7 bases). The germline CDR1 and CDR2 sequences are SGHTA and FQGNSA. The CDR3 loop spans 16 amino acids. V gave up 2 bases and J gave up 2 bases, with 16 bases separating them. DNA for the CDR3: TGTGCCAGCAGCTTAACCCCAGGGGGGACCACCTACGAGCAGTACTTC. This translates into CASSLTPGGTTYEQYF.

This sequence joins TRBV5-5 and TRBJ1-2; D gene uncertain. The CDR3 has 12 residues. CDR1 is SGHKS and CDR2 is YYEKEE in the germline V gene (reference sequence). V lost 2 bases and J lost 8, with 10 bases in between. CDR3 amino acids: CASSFLRGGYTF. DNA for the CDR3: TGTGCCAGCAGCTTCCTCCGAGGAGGCTACACCTTC.

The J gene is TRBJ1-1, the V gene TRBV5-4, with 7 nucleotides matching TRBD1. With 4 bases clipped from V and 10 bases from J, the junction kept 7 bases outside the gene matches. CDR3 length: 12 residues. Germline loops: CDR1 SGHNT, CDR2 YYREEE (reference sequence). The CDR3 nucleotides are TGTGCCAGCAGCCTGGGAACAGGGGTAGCTTTCTTT. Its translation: CASSLGTGVAFF.

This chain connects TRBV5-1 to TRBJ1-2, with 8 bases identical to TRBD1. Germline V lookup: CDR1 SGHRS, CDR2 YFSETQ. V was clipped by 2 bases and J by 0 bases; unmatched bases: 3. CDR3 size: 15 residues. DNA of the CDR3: TGCGCCAGCAGCTTAACAGGGGGAGCTAACTATGGCTACACCTTC. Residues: CASSLTGGANYGYTF. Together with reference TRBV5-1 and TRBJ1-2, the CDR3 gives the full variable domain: KAGVTQTPRYLIKTRGQQVTLSCSPISGHRSVSWYQQTPGQGLQFLFEYFSETQRNKGNFPGRFSGRQFSNSRSEMNVSTLELGDSALYLCASSLTGGANYGYTFGSGTRLTVV.

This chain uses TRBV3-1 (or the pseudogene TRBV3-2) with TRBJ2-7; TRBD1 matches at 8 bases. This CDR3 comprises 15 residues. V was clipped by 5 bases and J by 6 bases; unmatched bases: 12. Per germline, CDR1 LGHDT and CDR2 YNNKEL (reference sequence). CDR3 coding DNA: TGTGCCAGCAGCTCCGTACAGGGGGACGGGGGCGAGCAGTACTTC. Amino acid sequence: CASSSVQGDGGEQYF.

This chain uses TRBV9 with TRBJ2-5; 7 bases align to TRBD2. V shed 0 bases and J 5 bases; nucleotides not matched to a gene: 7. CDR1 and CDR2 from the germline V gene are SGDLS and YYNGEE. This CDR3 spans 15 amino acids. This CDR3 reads CASSVVSGELETQYF. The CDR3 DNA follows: TGTGCCAGCAGCGTAGTCAGCGGGGAACTGGAGACCCAGTACTTC.

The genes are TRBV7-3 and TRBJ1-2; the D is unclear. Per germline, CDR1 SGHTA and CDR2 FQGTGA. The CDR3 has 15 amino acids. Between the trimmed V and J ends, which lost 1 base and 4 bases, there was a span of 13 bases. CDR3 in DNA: TGTGCCAGCAGCTTAAACGGCGGTCGGGGCTATGGCTACACCTTC. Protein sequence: CASSLNGGRGYGYTF.

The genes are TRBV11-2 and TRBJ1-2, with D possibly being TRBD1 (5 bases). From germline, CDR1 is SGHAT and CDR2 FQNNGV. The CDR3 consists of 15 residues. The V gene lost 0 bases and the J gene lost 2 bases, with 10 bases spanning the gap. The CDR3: CASSLDSRGNYGYTF. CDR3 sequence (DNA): TGTGCCAGCAGCTTAGATAGTCGGGGGAACTATGGCTACACCTTC.

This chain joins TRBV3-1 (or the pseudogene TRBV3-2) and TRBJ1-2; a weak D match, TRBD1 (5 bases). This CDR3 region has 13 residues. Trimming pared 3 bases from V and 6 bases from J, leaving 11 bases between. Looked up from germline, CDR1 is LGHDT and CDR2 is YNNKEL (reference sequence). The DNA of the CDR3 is TGTGCCAGCAGCCAGGGACGGGGGAATGGCTACACCTTC. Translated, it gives CASSQGRGNGYTF.

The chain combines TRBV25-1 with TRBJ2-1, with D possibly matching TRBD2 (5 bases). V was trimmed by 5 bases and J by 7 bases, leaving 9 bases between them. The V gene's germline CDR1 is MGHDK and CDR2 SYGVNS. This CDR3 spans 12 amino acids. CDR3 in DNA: TGTGCCAGCAGTCAAACTAGAAATGAGCAGTTCTTC. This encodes CASSQTRNEQFF.

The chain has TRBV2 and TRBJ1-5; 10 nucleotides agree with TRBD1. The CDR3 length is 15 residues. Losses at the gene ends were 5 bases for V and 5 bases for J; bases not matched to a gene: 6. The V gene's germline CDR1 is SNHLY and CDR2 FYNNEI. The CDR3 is CASSFGTGVHQPQHF. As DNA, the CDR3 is TGTGCCAGCAGTTTCGGGACAGGGGTCCATCAGCCCCAGCATTTT.

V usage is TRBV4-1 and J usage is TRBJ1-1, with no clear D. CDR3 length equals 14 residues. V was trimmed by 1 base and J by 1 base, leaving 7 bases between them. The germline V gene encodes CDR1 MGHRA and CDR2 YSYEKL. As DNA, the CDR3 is TGCGCCAGCAGCCAAGGAGGCAAGAACACTGAAGCTTTCTTT. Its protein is CASSQGGKNTEAFF.

The DNA of the CDR3 is TGTGCCAGTAGTCCATCTAGCGGCGCCTACGAGCAGTACTTC. Protein product: CASSPSSGAYEQYF. The rearrangement joins TRBV19 to TRBJ2-7, with 7 nucleotides matching TRBD2. Germline V gives CDR1 LNHDA, CDR2 SQIVND (reference sequence). V was clipped by 5 bases and J by 2 bases; unmatched bases: 6. This CDR3 contains 14 residues.

The CDR3 nucleotides read TGTGCCAGCAGCCAAGATGGATTGGTGACAGATCTCCTTCAGGGCACTGAAGCTTTCTTT. This translates into CASSQDGLVTDLLQGTEAFF. The J gene is TRBJ1-1, the V gene TRBV4-2, with D possibly matching TRBD1 (5 bases). This CDR3 is built from 20 residues. Germline V gene lookup returns CDR1 LGHNA and CDR2 YNFKEQ. The V end was cut by 0 bases, the J end by 4 bases, with 27 bases between.